Reported below is one TCR beta chain. Its antigen specificity is not known. Per-nucleotide qualities are absent, and no much larger clonotype sits a single base away. CDR1 SGHDT and CDR2 YYEEEE were looked up in the germline V gene. Inclusive of the bounding cysteine and phenylalanine, the CDR3 is 12 residues long. Only the CDR3 part of the read is kept: 36 bases, read in frame from the first base. A distance of 14 bases separates the germline ends of V and J, which lose 4 bases and 10 bases respectively. The time point label on this specimen signifies: recipient sample about 28 days before transplant, after cytoreduction. Blood from recipients was drawn about 28 days before transplant and again at days 30, 100 and 180 after transplant. Nuclei Lysis Solution was used to extract genomic DNA from fresh or cryopreserved unfractionated peripheral blood mononuclear cells. The sample is drawn from a study of T cell clonotyping in hematopoietic cell transplantation (dated by TCRdb to the early 2020s). General notes on the study: Recipient samples taken before transplant were collected after cytoreduction. A total of 135 blood samples were collected in the study from 35 consecutive transplant recipients and their related donors. Recruitment of patients was conducted between 2015 and January 2017, and follow-up was continued until late 2020 or death. Beyond this particular receptor, the publication reports: Only a small fraction of recipient repertoires overlapped donor repertoires, with over 95% appearing de novo at the given depth. Donor and pretransplant recipient Inverse Simpson Index values predicted broader posttransplant TCR repertoire diversity. After transplant, TCR diversity in recipients dropped, and pathologically expanded clonotypes climbed progressively between day 30 and day 180. Sample size was limited, and cells were not sorted, so CD4 and CD8 repertoire contributions could not be separated.

TCR beta CDR3 regions were amplified from genomic DNA with the immunoSEQ assay, a bias-controlled multiplex PCR using V- and J-specific primers. A second PCR step added a proprietary barcode and Illumina adapter sequences to the CDR3 amplicons. An Illumina MiSeq instrument was used for sequencing of the CDR3 libraries. As for how the authors treated the data: Export and quality control were performed with immunoSEQ Analyzer 3.0, and downstream analyses were performed with R Bioconductor and Immunarch. Only productive rearrangements in the normalized downsampled data set were used to calculate repertoire metrics. Pathologically expanded clonotypes were defined as those larger than 5 templates in the normalized cohort. Repertoire diversity was measured with the Inverse Simpson Index. The non-normalized data set was used for CMV-specificity analyses so that all clonotypes could be captured. This immuneACCESS table, as held by TCRdb, lists in-frame sequences with V and J called but not all clones. Of the missing ones, under half trace to an unresolved V gene in checked studies; the others have no known cause. V and J calls and clone size are copied from that table; D and trimming were computed from the DNA. The sample includes some 14,000 clones, with roughly 88% observed a single time. The biggest ten clones account for more than 15% of the sample.

This specimen consisted of peripheral blood mononuclear cells, obtained before stem cell transplant. The receptor comes from a man aged 55-75 years with acute myeloid leukemia. Some clones in this sample may be carry-over from other donors' samples. Recombination linked TRBV5-6 to TRBJ1-1; TRBD1 is a possible D gene, resting on 6 matching bases. CDR3 reads: CASSLGPGVAFF. The DNA sequence is TGTGCCAGCAGCCTCGGTCCAGGGGTAGCTTTCTTT.